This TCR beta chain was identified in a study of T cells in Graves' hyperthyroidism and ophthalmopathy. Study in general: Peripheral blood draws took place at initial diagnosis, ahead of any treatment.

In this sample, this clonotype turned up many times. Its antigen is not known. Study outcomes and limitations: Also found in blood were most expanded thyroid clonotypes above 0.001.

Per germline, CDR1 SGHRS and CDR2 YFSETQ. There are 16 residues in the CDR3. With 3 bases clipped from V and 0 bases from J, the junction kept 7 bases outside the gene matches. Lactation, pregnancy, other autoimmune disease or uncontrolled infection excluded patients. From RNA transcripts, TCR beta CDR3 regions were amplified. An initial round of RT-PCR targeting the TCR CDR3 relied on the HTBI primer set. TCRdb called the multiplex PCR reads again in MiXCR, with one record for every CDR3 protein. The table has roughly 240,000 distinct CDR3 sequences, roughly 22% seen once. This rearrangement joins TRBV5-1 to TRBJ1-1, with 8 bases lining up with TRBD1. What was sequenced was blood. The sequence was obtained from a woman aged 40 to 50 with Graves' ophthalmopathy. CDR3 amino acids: CASSSTGTGMNTEAFF. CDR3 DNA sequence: TGCGCCAGCAGCTCCACCGGGACAGGAATGAACACTGAAGCTTTCTTT.